The 6 T cell receptor beta chains reported below all come from one sample, sequenced in a study of PD-L1 blockade in urothelial cancer. The data were produced by immunoSEQ multiplex PCR, yet TCRdb's version contains in-frame clones alone and is incomplete. The top ten hold 8.5% to 10% of the sample, which has about 35,000 clones, roughly 36% seen once. This specimen was tumor tissue, taken before atezolizumab (anti-PD-L1) treatment. The receptors here all came from a man aged 55 to 70 with urothelial cancer.

This sequence joins TRBV10-2 and TRBJ2-3; 10 nucleotides agree with TRBD2. This CDR3 has 15 amino acids. The germline V gene encodes CDR1 WSHSY and CDR2 SAAADI. The trim removed 4 bases at V and 5 bases at J, leaving 6 bases unmatched. This CDR3 is CASSGSGGAGDTQYF. CDR3 nucleotides: TGCGCCAGCAGTGGGAGCGGGGGGGCGGGAGATACGCAGTATTTT.

The chain combines TRBV10-1 with TRBJ2-6; tentatively, D is TRBD1 or TRBD2 (5 bases each). Germline assignment: CDR1 WNHNN and CDR2 SYGVQD (reference sequence). V dropped 2 bases and J dropped 2 bases, with 7 bases sitting between them. CDR3 length equals 15 residues. In DNA form, the CDR3 reads TGCGCCAGCAGTGAGGGGGGTACTGGGGCCAACGTCCTGACTTTC. As protein: CASSEGGTGANVLTF.

The chain joins TRBV6-8 to TRBJ1-2; D is unresolved. The CDR3 runs to 14 residues. From germline, CDR1 is MNHGY and CDR2 SAAAGT. Trimming took 6 bases from V and 6 from J, leaving 17 bases between them. In DNA form, the CDR3 reads TGTGCCAGCAGATCGGACGGAGGCGGTAATGGCTACACCTTC. It yields the protein CASRSDGGGNGYTF.

This chain links TRBV5-1 with TRBJ1-2; D gene unclear. From germline, CDR1 is SGHRS and CDR2 YFSETQ. This CDR3 has 15 amino acids. Trimming left V 0 bases short and J 3 bases short, with 12 bases between. The DNA for the CDR3 is TGCGCCAGCAGCTTGGGGTTGGTACAGCACTATGGCTACACCTTC. Amino acids: CASSLGLVQHYGYTF.

This clone was detected only a few times. The chain employs TRBV15 and TRBJ2-3, with TRBD2 matching over 10 bases. The V segment lost 3 bases and the J segment 11 bases; nucleotides outside the gene matches: 14. CDR1 is LNHNV, CDR2 YYDKDF, per germline (reference sequence). There are 16 residues in the CDR3. CDR3 DNA: TGTGCCACCAGCAGCCCGGGACTAGCGCGCCAGTCGGGGCAGTATTTT. Encoded protein: CATSSPGLARQSGQYF.

A few counts support this clone. The V gene is TRBV9, the J gene TRBJ2-7, with D perhaps matching TRBD2 (6 bases). There are 15 residues in the CDR3. Trimming took off 5 bases at V and 3 bases at J, with 18 bases between the two ends. CDR1 is SGDLS, CDR2 YYNGEE, per germline. The chain's CDR3 is CASSEAAGSFYEQYF. The CDR3, as DNA: TGTGCCAGCAGTGAAGCGGCGGGATCCTTCTACGAGCAGTACTTC.